The TCR beta chain under discussion was sequenced for a study of blood T cells in healthy people across ages. Whole-study results and caveats: Getting older went along with TCR beta diversity per million T cells dropping roughly linearly.

Germline-derived CDR1 and CDR2 are SGHTA and FQGNSA. This CDR3 contains 15 residues. V was shortened by 2 bases and J by 0 bases, with 10 bases between the two germline ends. A J-beta primer mix and a sample-barcoded 5' primer were used in a second PCR of about 7 to 12 cycles. Every cDNA molecule carried a tag from a template-switch adaptor bearing 12 random nucleotides. TCRdb fed the 5' RACE reads into MiXCR, producing one record per CDR3 protein. The table shows approximately 900,000 distinct CDR3 sequences, with 48% occurring only once. This clonotype has a handful of counts. Its specificity is not known.

The TCR sequence derives from a young man in good health. Material for sequencing was blood. The V and J genes are TRBV7-2 and TRBJ2-5; D uncertain. In DNA, the CDR3 is TGTGCCAGCAGCTTACAGGCTTGGTACCAAGAGACCCAGTACTTC. Protein: CASSLQAWYQETQYF.